This T cell receptor beta chain appears in the sequencing data of a study of identical twins. The length of the CDR3 is 13 residues. Germline loops: CDR1 DFQATT, CDR2 SNEGSKA (reference sequence). V was shortened by 3 bases and J by 6 bases, with 15 bases between the two germline ends. This clonotype was observed many times. One entry per CDR3 protein results from TCRdb running MiXCR on the 5' RACE reads. Of approximately 700,000 distinct CDR3 sequences detected, around 6% appear once; the ten largest clones hold roughly 1.8%. Healthy Caucasians made up all donors. The sample was naive T cells sorted from blood. V usage is TRBV20-1 and J usage is TRBJ2-7; D remains ambiguous. The sequence came from a man aged 18 to 35 in good health. The CDR3 sequence is CSASSWVRSEQYF. The CDR3 bases are TGCAGTGCTAGTTCCTGGGTCCGAAGCGAGCAGTACTTC.